These T cell receptor beta chains were read from a single sample in a study of blood T cell repertoires in COVID-19. TCRdb's copy holds only in-frame clones and misses some; the assay was immunoSEQ multiplex PCR. The table includes hundreds of thousands of clones, around 87% detected once. The source material was peripheral blood. Receptor source: a woman aged 45-59 years who had recovered from COVID-19. Both conserved end residues are part of each CDR3. A D gene is named only where the DNA matches it firmly. Only some rows state a clone size, as once, few, many or a class for expanded clones.

clone size: .; V gene: TRBV19; D gene: TRBD1; J gene: TRBJ1-2; CDR3 DNA: TGTGCCAGTAGCCTAGCGCACCAGGGGGAGAGCTATGGCTACACCTTC; CDR3 protein: CASSLAHQGESYGYTF
clone size: .; V gene: TRBV3-1/TRBV3-2; D gene: .; J gene: TRBJ2-3; CDR3 DNA: TGTGCCAGCAGCCAAGTTGGGGGGATCGGCACAGATACGCAGTATTTT; CDR3 protein: CASSQVGGIGTDTQYF
clone size: .; V gene: TRBV5-1; D gene: .; J gene: TRBJ2-3; CDR3 DNA: TGCGCCAGCAGCTTGGGCGGTGGGTCCGTTAGCACAGATACGCAGTATTTT; CDR3 protein: CASSLGGGSVSTDTQYF
clone size: .; V gene: TRBV19; D gene: TRBD1; J gene: TRBJ2-7; CDR3 DNA: TGTGCCAGTAGTATGGGACAGGGGGCCTACGAGCAGTACTTC; CDR3 protein: CASSMGQGAYEQYF
clone size: .; V gene: TRBV11-2; D gene: .; J gene: TRBJ2-3; CDR3 DNA: TGTGCCAGCAGCCCCCGCGCAGGGGTTTTCGCGGATACGCAGTATTTT; CDR3 protein: CASSPRAGVFADTQYF
clone size: .; V gene: TRBV25-1; D gene: TRBD1; J gene: TRBJ1-2; CDR3 DNA: TGTGCCAGCAGTGAATATTTCCCCCGGGACAGGGTGGCCGGCGGCTACACCTTC; CDR3 protein: CASSEYFPRDRVAGGYTF
clone size: .; V gene: TRBV30; D gene: TRBD1; J gene: TRBJ2-7; CDR3 DNA: TGTGCCTGCACGGGACAGGGCATCACCTACGAGCAGTACTTC; CDR3 protein: CACTGQGITYEQYF
clone size: .; V gene: TRBV30; D gene: .; J gene: TRBJ2-2; CDR3 DNA: TGTGCCTGGAAACTGGGGCAGAACACCGGGGAGCTGTTTTTT; CDR3 protein: CAWKLGQNTGELFF
clone size: .; V gene: TRBV28; D gene: TRBD1; J gene: TRBJ1-6; CDR3 DNA: TGTGCCAGCAGTGCCTACAGGGGAAATAATTCACCCCTCCACTTT; CDR3 protein: CASSAYRGNNSPLHF
clone size: .; V gene: TRBV6-2/TRBV6-3; D gene: .; J gene: TRBJ1-1; CDR3 DNA: TGTGCCAGCAGTAAGGAGGGGAACACTGAAGCTTTCTTT; CDR3 protein: CASSKEGNTEAFF
clone size: few; V gene: TRBV5-1; D gene: TRBD1; J gene: TRBJ1-2; CDR3 DNA: TGCGCCAGCAGCCTTGGAGGGGGCTCAATAGGAGGCTACACCTTC; CDR3 protein: CASSLGGGSIGGYTF
clone size: .; V gene: TRBV11-1; D gene: .; J gene: TRBJ2-1; CDR3 DNA: TGTGCCAGCAGCTTCCGGGAGAGCTCCTACAATGAGCAGTTCTTC; CDR3 protein: CASSFRESSYNEQFF
clone size: .; V gene: TRBV4-1; D gene: .; J gene: TRBJ1-1; CDR3 DNA: TGCGCCAGCAGCCAAATAACTAGGAACACTGAAGCTTTCTTT; CDR3 protein: CASSQITRNTEAFF
clone size: .; V gene: TRBV6-5; D gene: .; J gene: TRBJ1-1; CDR3 DNA: TGTGCCAGCAGTCGGGATACCGAATTGAACACTGAAGCTTTCTTT; CDR3 protein: CASSRDTELNTEAFF
clone size: .; V gene: TRBV6-4; D gene: .; J gene: TRBJ1-6; CDR3 DNA: TGTGCCAGCAGTGAGGCACCCCGTGCAGCCCTCCACTTT; CDR3 protein: CASSEAPRAALHF
clone size: once; V gene: TRBV4-1; D gene: TRBD2; J gene: TRBJ2-7; CDR3 DNA: TGCGCCAGCAGCCTTGCTAGCGGGACCACACTCTACGAGCAGTACTTC; CDR3 protein: CASSLASGTTLYEQYF
clone size: .; V gene: TRBV24-1; D gene: .; J gene: TRBJ2-3; CDR3 DNA: TGTGCCACAAAGTCGACAGTCACAGATACGCAGTATTTT; CDR3 protein: CATKSTVTDTQYF
clone size: .; V gene: TRBV20-1; D gene: TRBD1; J gene: TRBJ1-2; CDR3 DNA: TGCAGTGCGCGACAGGGAGGTGGCTACACCTTC; CDR3 protein: CSARQGGGYTF
clone size: .; V gene: TRBV5-1; D gene: TRBD1; J gene: TRBJ2-3; CDR3 DNA: TGCGCCAGCAGCTTGGGGACAGGGATCCCCTCTGATACGCAGTATTTT; CDR3 protein: CASSLGTGIPSDTQYF
clone size: .; V gene: TRBV6-1; D gene: TRBD2; J gene: TRBJ2-3; CDR3 DNA: TGTGCCAGCAGTGAATCTAGCGGGAGTGGAACAGATACGCAGTATTTT; CDR3 protein: CASSESSGSGTDTQYF
clone size: .; V gene: TRBV3-1/TRBV3-2; D gene: .; J gene: TRBJ2-2; CDR3 DNA: TGTGCCAGCAGCAGATGGGACACCGATACCGGGGAGCTGTTTTTT; CDR3 protein: CASSRWDTDTGELFF
clone size: once; V gene: TRBV7-2; D gene: .; J gene: TRBJ2-7; CDR3 DNA: TGTGCCAGCAGCTTAGCCCTGGCTAGCGCGTACGAGCAGTACTTC; CDR3 protein: CASSLALASAYEQYF
clone size: .; V gene: TRBV7-2; D gene: TRBD1; J gene: TRBJ1-4; CDR3 DNA: TGTGCCAGCAGCTTCGAGGGGGCGAGTGAAAAACTGTTTTTT; CDR3 protein: CASSFEGASEKLFF
clone size: .; V gene: TRBV5-4; D gene: .; J gene: TRBJ2-5; CDR3 DNA: TGTGCCAGCAGCCCTGACCCCGCGGCGAAAGAGACCCAGTACTTC; CDR3 protein: CASSPDPAAKETQYF
clone size: once; V gene: TRBV7-9; D gene: TRBD1; J gene: TRBJ2-2; CDR3 DNA: TGTGCCAGCACCCCATCAGGGACAGCCTCCACCGGGGAGCTGTTTTTT; CDR3 protein: CASTPSGTASTGELFF
clone size: .; V gene: TRBV7-9; D gene: TRBD1; J gene: TRBJ1-2; CDR3 DNA: TGTGCCAGCAGCTCTAACAGGGGGGACTATGGCTACACCTTC; CDR3 protein: CASSSNRGDYGYTF
clone size: .; V gene: TRBV30; D gene: .; J gene: TRBJ2-7; CDR3 DNA: TGTGCCTGGACCCGAAACAGGGCCTACGAGCAGTACTTC; CDR3 protein: CAWTRNRAYEQYF
clone size: .; V gene: TRBV27; D gene: .; J gene: TRBJ1-4; CDR3 DNA: TGTGCCAGCAGTTTATGGCCGGAGGGGGAAAAACTGTTTTTT; CDR3 protein: CASSLWPEGEKLFF
clone size: .; V gene: TRBV7-9; D gene: TRBD1; J gene: TRBJ1-2; CDR3 DNA: TGTGCCAGCGTCTCCGGGACAGGGGGCATTAACTATGGCTACACCTTC; CDR3 protein: CASVSGTGGINYGYTF
clone size: .; V gene: TRBV7-2; D gene: .; J gene: TRBJ2-7; CDR3 DNA: TGTGCCAGCAGCTACTATAACTCCTACGAGCAGTACTTC; CDR3 protein: CASSYYNSYEQYF
clone size: .; V gene: TRBV4-3; D gene: TRBD1; J gene: TRBJ1-6; CDR3 DNA: TGCGCCAGCAGCCAGTTCGCCCCCTCGGGACAGCGTTCACCCCTCCACTTT; CDR3 protein: CASSQFAPSGQRSPLHF
clone size: .; V gene: TRBV28; D gene: TRBD2; J gene: TRBJ2-3; CDR3 DNA: TGTGCCAGCAGTTTGCCGCCGCGACTAGCGGGGGACCGCACAGATACGCAGTATTTT; CDR3 protein: CASSLPPRLAGDRTDTQYF
clone size: .; V gene: TRBV7-8; D gene: TRBD2; J gene: TRBJ2-1; CDR3 DNA: TGTGCCAGCAGCCAAAACGGGGGGTACAATGAGCAGTTCTTC; CDR3 protein: CASSQNGGYNEQFF
clone size: .; V gene: TRBV28; D gene: .; J gene: TRBJ2-5; CDR3 DNA: TGTGCCAGCAGGATAAAGCGTGTCAGGGGTGGGGCAGAGACCCAGTACTTC; CDR3 protein: CASRIKRVRGGAETQYF
clone size: .; V gene: TRBV27; D gene: TRBD1; J gene: TRBJ1-2; CDR3 DNA: TGTGCCAGCAGTCTGAGCTGGACAGGGGGCGCGCATGGCTACACCTTC; CDR3 protein: CASSLSWTGGAHGYTF
clone size: once; V gene: TRBV5-1; D gene: .; J gene: TRBJ2-1; CDR3 DNA: TGCGCCAGCAGCTTAACACAGGGAAATGAGCAGTTCTTC; CDR3 protein: CASSLTQGNEQFF
clone size: .; V gene: TRBV28; D gene: .; J gene: TRBJ1-2; CDR3 DNA: TGTTCCACAGGGCTGGGGTATGGCTACACCTTC; CDR3 protein: CSTGLGYGYTF
clone size: .; V gene: TRBV6-6; D gene: TRBD1; J gene: TRBJ2-3; CDR3 DNA: TGTGCCAGCAGACCCCGGACAGGGAAAGGGACAGATACGCAGTATTTT; CDR3 protein: CASRPRTGKGTDTQYF
clone size: once; V gene: TRBV30; D gene: .; J gene: TRBJ1-1; CDR3 DNA: TGTGCCTGTCGGGGGTTCATGAACACTGAAGCTTTCTTT; CDR3 protein: CACRGFMNTEAFF
clone size: few; V gene: TRBV2; D gene: .; J gene: TRBJ1-5; CDR3 DNA: TGTGCCAGCAGTGAAATAGGGGCATATCAGCCCCAGCATTTT; CDR3 protein: CASSEIGAYQPQHF
clone size: .; V gene: TRBV19; D gene: TRBD2; J gene: TRBJ2-3; CDR3 DNA: TGTGCCAGTAGTGGAACCGGGACTAGCGGGGGCACAGATACGCAGTATTTT; CDR3 protein: CASSGTGTSGGTDTQYF
clone size: .; V gene: TRBV7-9; D gene: TRBD2; J gene: TRBJ2-1; CDR3 DNA: TGTGCCACCCCGACTAGCGGAGCCCTCCCCCCCTACAATGAGCAGTTCTTC; CDR3 protein: CATPTSGALPPYNEQFF
clone size: .; V gene: TRBV7-9; D gene: .; J gene: TRBJ2-3; CDR3 DNA: TGTGCCAGCACCCTCGGGAAGGGGAGGTTGGATACGCAGTATTTT; CDR3 protein: CASTLGKGRLDTQYF
clone size: .; V gene: TRBV11-2; D gene: TRBD1; J gene: TRBJ2-2; CDR3 DNA: TGTGCCAGCAGCCCAAGACAGGGACAGCTCCGGGAGCTGTTTTTT; CDR3 protein: CASSPRQGQLRELFF
clone size: .; V gene: TRBV6-5; D gene: TRBD1; J gene: TRBJ2-3; CDR3 DNA: TGTGCCAGCAGTTATTGGACAGGGGGACCCACAGATACGCAGTATTTT; CDR3 protein: CASSYWTGGPTDTQYF
clone size: .; V gene: TRBV30; D gene: .; J gene: TRBJ2-7; CDR3 DNA: TGTGCCTGGAGTGTAAGGGGGTACGAGCAGTACTTC; CDR3 protein: CAWSVRGYEQYF
clone size: .; V gene: TRBV27; D gene: TRBD1; J gene: TRBJ1-4; CDR3 DNA: TGTGCCAGCAGTTTAAGCAGGGGGAATGAAAAACTGTTTTTT; CDR3 protein: CASSLSRGNEKLFF
clone size: .; V gene: TRBV10-1; D gene: TRBD1; J gene: TRBJ2-1; CDR3 DNA: TGCGCCAGCAACCGGGACAGGGGGTCCAATGAGCAGTTCTTC; CDR3 protein: CASNRDRGSNEQFF
clone size: .; V gene: TRBV7-2; D gene: .; J gene: TRBJ2-7; CDR3 DNA: TGTGCCAGCAGCGTTAATTACGAGCAGTACTTC; CDR3 protein: CASSVNYEQYF
clone size: .; V gene: TRBV7-9; D gene: TRBD1; J gene: TRBJ1-1; CDR3 DNA: TGTGCCAGCAGCTGGGGACAGACTGAAGCTTTCTTT; CDR3 protein: CASSWGQTEAFF
clone size: .; V gene: TRBV30; D gene: TRBD1; J gene: TRBJ2-2; CDR3 DNA: TGTGCCTTAACAACCGGGACAGGTTTTTTCACCGGGGAGCTGTTTTTT; CDR3 protein: CALTTGTGFFTGELFF
clone size: .; V gene: TRBV28; D gene: .; J gene: TRBJ2-5; CDR3 DNA: TGTGCCAGCCGATCCCAGGGCGCGGAGACCCAGTACTTC; CDR3 protein: CASRSQGAETQYF
clone size: .; V gene: TRBV6-2/TRBV6-3; D gene: .; J gene: TRBJ2-7; CDR3 DNA: TGTGCCAGCAGTTCTTCCCTCCTGACTCATCGGCAGTACTTC; CDR3 protein: CASSSSLLTHRQYF
clone size: once; V gene: TRBV6-5; D gene: .; J gene: TRBJ2-1; CDR3 DNA: TGTGCCAGCAGTTACTCTCGAGGGAGAGATGAGCAGTTCTTC; CDR3 protein: CASSYSRGRDEQFF
clone size: .; V gene: TRBV19; D gene: .; J gene: TRBJ1-1; CDR3 DNA: TGTGCCAGTAGTATTGAACGACAGCCGAACACTGAAGCTTTCTTT; CDR3 protein: CASSIERQPNTEAFF
clone size: .; V gene: TRBV27; D gene: .; J gene: TRBJ2-6; CDR3 DNA: TGTGCCAGCAGTTTGGAGAAAAACCCCTCTGGGGCCAACGTCCTGACTTTC; CDR3 protein: CASSLEKNPSGANVLTF
clone size: .; V gene: TRBV11-3; D gene: TRBD1; J gene: TRBJ2-7; CDR3 DNA: TGTGCCAGCAGCCCGGGACAGGGGAGGACCTACGAGCAGTACTTC; CDR3 protein: CASSPGQGRTYEQYF